A selection of T cell receptor beta chains follows, all from one sample in a study of shared clonotypes between healthy human individuals. Assay used: immunoSEQ multiplex PCR; TCRdb lists only in-frame clones, some missing. The top ten hold 0.1% to 0.15% of the sample, which has some 2,000,000 clones, roughly 95% seen once. Sequences were obtained from naive CD4+ T cells sorted from blood. All receptors come from a man in his late teens or twenties in good health. Both conserved end residues are part of each CDR3. Each record gives: J gene, D gene, clone size, V gene, CDR3 DNA, CDR3 protein. A D gene is named only where the DNA matches it firmly. The listing skips clone size in some rows; elsewhere it reads once, few, many or a size class.

>TRBJ2-4|-|-|TRBV2
TGTGCCAGCAGTCAAATGGGCTTTGGGGGAATTGGCAAAAACATTCAGTACTTC
CASSQMGFGGIGKNIQYF
>TRBJ2-7|-|-|TRBV6-6
TGTGCCAGCAGTTACGGGTCTGGGGGCCCCTACGAGCAGTACTTC
CASSYGSGGPYEQYF
>TRBJ1-5|-|-|TRBV6-6
TGTGCCAGCAGTTACAATGGGGACGGCAATCAGCCCCAGCATTTT
CASSYNGDGNQPQHF
>TRBJ1-5|-|-|TRBV7-2
TGTGCCAGCAGCCAAAGCGGCACAAGCAATCAGCCCCAGCATTTT
CASSQSGTSNQPQHF
>TRBJ1-4|-|-|TRBV5-1
TGCGCCAGCAGCTTAGGTTTCGGCCTTACGAATGAAAAACTGTTTTTT
CASSLGFGLTNEKLFF
>TRBJ2-3|-|-|TRBV7-2
TGTGCCAGCAGCTGGGCCACAGATACGCAGTATTTT
CASSWATDTQYF
>TRBJ2-1|TRBD2|once|TRBV5-1
TGCGCCAGCAGCTTTACTGCGGGAGCAGATGAGCAGTTCTTC
CASSFTAGADEQFF
>TRBJ2-7|-|once|TRBV28
TGTGCCAGCAGTGCCGACAGATACGAGCAGTACTTC
CASSADRYEQYF
>TRBJ1-1|TRBD1|few|TRBV15
TGTGCCACCAGCAGGATCGGACAGGGGAGGACTGAAGCTTTCTTT
CATSRIGQGRTEAFF
>TRBJ2-1|-|-|TRBV5-1
TGCGCCAGCAGCTCACAGGGCAGCTCCTACAATGAGCAGTTCTTC
CASSSQGSSYNEQFF
>TRBJ2-5|-|once|TRBV9
TGTGCCAGCAGCGTAGCTCGGGGACAAGAGACCCAGTACTTC
CASSVARGQETQYF
>TRBJ2-4|-|-|TRBV7-9
TGTGCCAGCAGCTATGGACCCGGACGAGGCAAAAACATTCAGTACTTC
CASSYGPGRGKNIQYF
>TRBJ1-5|-|-|TRBV2
TGTGCCAGCAGACCGGGTCCAGACCCGCGTATAAATCAGCCCCAGCATTTT
CASRPGPDPRINQPQHF
>TRBJ1-6|TRBD1|-|TRBV18
TGTGCCAGCTCACCAGGCGGACAGGGGGCTAGTTCACCCCTCCACTTT
CASSPGGQGASSPLHF
>TRBJ2-1|-|-|TRBV7-8
TGTGCCAGCAGCCGGGCTTGGGACTCCTACAATGAGCAGTTCTTC
CASSRAWDSYNEQFF
>TRBJ1-6|TRBD1|-|TRBV7-6
TGTGCCAGCAGCTTTGACAGGGGTTCACCCCTCCACTTT
CASSFDRGSPLHF
>TRBJ2-1|-|-|TRBV6-5
TGTGCCAGCAGTCGTTTGGGAGGGGGCGGTGAGCAGTTCTTC
CASSRLGGGGEQFF
>TRBJ2-2|-|-|TRBV5-6
TGTGCCAGCAGAGACGGGACCGGGGAGCTGTTTTTT
CASRDGTGELFF
>TRBJ2-7|TRBD2|-|TRBV19
TGTGCCAGTAGTATACTAGCGGGGGGCCCTTCCTACGAGCAGTACTTC
CASSILAGGPSYEQYF
>TRBJ1-1|TRBD1|-|TRBV27
TGTGCCAGCAGTTCGGTCACGACAGGGAGGATTTCGAACACTGAAGCTTTCTTT
CASSSVTTGRISNTEAFF
>TRBJ2-4|TRBD1|-|TRBV5-4
TGTGCCAGCAGCCACCTAGTAACAGGGGGCACGGACATTCAGTACTTC
CASSHLVTGGTDIQYF
>TRBJ1-4|-|-|TRBV4-3
TGCGCCAGCAGCCAAGGGACTGGGGTGCTGTTTTTT
CASSQGTGVLFF
>TRBJ1-6|-|-|TRBV5-5
TGTGCCAGCAGCTTGGAGTATAATTCACCCCTCCACTTT
CASSLEYNSPLHF
>TRBJ1-3|-|-|TRBV28
TGTGCCAGCAGCCCCGGGGGGGCATCTGGAAACACCATATATTTT
CASSPGGASGNTIYF
>TRBJ2-7|TRBD1|-|TRBV6-6
TGTGCCAGCACCCTGACAGGGTTCAGGGAGCAGTACTTC
CASTLTGFREQYF
>TRBJ2-7|-|-|TRBV5-1
TGCGCCAGCAGCTTGGCCGGAGTCTACGAGCAGTACTTC
CASSLAGVYEQYF
>TRBJ1-2|-|-|TRBV6-1
TGTGCCAGCAACGATCGGCAGGGGATTCGCGGCTACACCTTC
CASNDRQGIRGYTF
>TRBJ1-1|-|-|TRBV5-1
TGCGCCAGCAGCTTGGACGACCGTAAGAACACTGAAGCTTTCTTT
CASSLDDRKNTEAFF
>TRBJ2-7|-|-|TRBV30
TGTGCCTGGAGTCTCGGGGGCGAGCAGTACTTC
CAWSLGGEQYF
>TRBJ1-1|-|-|TRBV6-5
TGTGCCAGCAGCCAAAACAAGTGGACTGAAGCTTTCTTT
CASSQNKWTEAFF
>TRBJ2-3|TRBD2|-|TRBV7-3
TGTGCCAGCAGCATTGCCCTGACTAGCGGGGGAGATACGCAGTATTTT
CASSIALTSGGDTQYF
>TRBJ2-7|-|-|TRBV7-2
TGTGCCAGCAGCTTAGCGCAGGGGACCTACGAGCAGTACTTC
CASSLAQGTYEQYF
>TRBJ1-5|-|-|TRBV7-2
TGTGCCAGCAGCTTGTACAATCAGCCCCAGCATTTT
CASSLYNQPQHF
>TRBJ1-2|TRBD1|once|TRBV7-2
TGTGCCAGCAGCTTAGGGGACAGGGGATTCGGCTACACCTTC
CASSLGDRGFGYTF
>TRBJ2-3|-|-|TRBV2
TGTGCCAGCAGTTTGGGGAATCGGGCAGATACGCAGTATTTT
CASSLGNRADTQYF
>TRBJ1-3|-|-|TRBV10-3
TGTGCCATCAGTGATCGAGAAAACACCATATATTTT
CAISDRENTIYF
>TRBJ2-2|TRBD2|once|TRBV19
TGTGCCAGTAGTATAAAATCCGGACTAGCGGGAGGGCGACGGACCGGGGAGCTGTTTTTT
CASSIKSGLAGGRRTGELFF
>TRBJ2-5|-|-|TRBV7-9
TGTGCCAGCAGCCGTGGGGGGGAGACCCAGTACTTC
CASSRGGETQYF
>TRBJ1-2|-|-|TRBV27
TGTGCCAGCAGTTACTCCCGGACGGTAAACTATGGCTACACCTTC
CASSYSRTVNYGYTF